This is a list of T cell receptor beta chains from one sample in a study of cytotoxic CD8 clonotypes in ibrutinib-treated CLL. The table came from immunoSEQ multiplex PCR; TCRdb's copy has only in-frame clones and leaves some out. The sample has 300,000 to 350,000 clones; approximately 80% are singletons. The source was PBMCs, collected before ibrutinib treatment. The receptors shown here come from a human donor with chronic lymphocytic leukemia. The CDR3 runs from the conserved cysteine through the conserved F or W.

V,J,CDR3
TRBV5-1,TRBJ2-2,CASRTGTGGLAGELFF
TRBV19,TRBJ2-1,CASSIRTVPFF
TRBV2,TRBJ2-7,CASSGSRTGAFSEQYF
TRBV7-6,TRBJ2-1,CASSLRDSYNEQFF
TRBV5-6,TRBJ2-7,CASSSHRGPYEQYF
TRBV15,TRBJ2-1,CATSRGRVAGVNPPYNEQFF
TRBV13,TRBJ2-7,CASSSRSYEQYF
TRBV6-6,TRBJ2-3,CASSYEAGRVDTQYF
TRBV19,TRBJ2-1,CASSMYKNNEQFF
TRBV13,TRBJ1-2,CASSLRTGTNYGYTF
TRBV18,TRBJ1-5,CASSPRADGLLNQPQHF
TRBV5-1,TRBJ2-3,CASSSRRTSGGTDTQYF
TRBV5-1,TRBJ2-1,CASSLIAGVGNEQFF
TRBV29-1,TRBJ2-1,CSVEPGTGLRYNEQFF
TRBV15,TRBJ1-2,CATSGTGSGDGYTF
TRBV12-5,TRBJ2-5,CASQGAGETQYF
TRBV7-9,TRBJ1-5,CASSHQGSGQPQHF
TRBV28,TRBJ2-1,CASSLHEQFF
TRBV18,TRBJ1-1,CASSPNSVMNTEAFF
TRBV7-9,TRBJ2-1,CASSLAGQGASEQFF
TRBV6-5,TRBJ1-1,CASRGAGKNTEAFF
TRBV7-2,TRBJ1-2,CASSLKSWGDDGYTF